The rows below give T cell receptor beta chains drawn from one sample of a study of PD-L1 blockade in urothelial cancer. The table came from immunoSEQ multiplex PCR; TCRdb's copy has only in-frame clones and leaves some out. Of about 38,000 clones listed, over 75% are singletons. Specimen: PBMCs, collected around atezolizumab (anti-PD-L1) treatment. The receptors shown here come from a man between 65 and 80 years old with urothelial cancer. Each CDR3 is given with its conserved first and last residue. D genes are given only for firm matches. Rows may omit the clone size; those that give it use once, few, many or a size class.

>TRBJ1-4|16|-|TRBV5-1|-
CASSPWTVSTNEKLFF
TGCGCCAGCAGCCCATGGACAGTCTCAACTAATGAAAAACTGTTTTTT
>TRBJ2-3|14|-|TRBV18|-
CASSRRLDTDTQYF
TGTGCCAGCTCACGCCGACTAGACACAGATACGCAGTATTTT
>TRBJ2-1|13|once|TRBV2|-
CASSVVAYNEQFF
TGTGCCAGCAGTGTTGTCGCCTACAATGAGCAGTTCTTC
>TRBJ2-1|16|-|TRBV5-1|-
CASSLPGTAGSNEQFF
TGCGCCAGCAGCTTACCCGGGACTGCCGGAAGCAATGAGCAGTTCTTC
>TRBJ1-1|14|-|TRBV6-6|-
CASRAGSRVTEAFF
TGTGCCAGCAGGGCGGGGTCGAGGGTCACTGAAGCTTTCTTT
>TRBJ2-5|14|-|TRBV11-1|-
CASSLGSGQETQYF
TGTGCCAGCAGCTTAGGTAGCGGACAAGAGACCCAGTACTTC
>TRBJ2-7|16|-|TRBV27|-
CASSKRKQGALYEQYF
TGTGCCAGCAGCAAAAGAAAACAGGGTGCCCTCTACGAGCAGTACTTC
>TRBJ2-3|13|-|TRBV5-1|-
CASSLGATDTQYF
TGCGCCAGCAGCTTGGGGGCGACAGATACGCAGTATTTT
>TRBJ1-1|13|-|TRBV27|-
CASSLSGLTEAFF
TGTGCCAGCAGTTTATCTGGCCTTACTGAAGCTTTCTTT
>TRBJ2-5|13|-|TRBV4-2|TRBD1
CASRSQGAETQYF
TGTGCCAGCAGGTCACAGGGGGCAGAGACCCAGTACTTC
>TRBJ2-2|14|once|TRBV9|TRBD2
CASSVGGGTGELFF
TGTGCCAGCAGCGTGGGGGGGGGCACCGGGGAGCTGTTTTTT
>TRBJ2-1|16|once|TRBV5-6|TRBD2
CASSFSKLAGYNEQFF
TGTGCCAGCAGCTTCTCAAAACTAGCGGGCTACAATGAGCAGTTCTTC
>TRBJ2-7|15|few|TRBV4-1|TRBD2
CASSRGTSGSYEQYF
TGCGCCAGCAGCCGAGGGACTAGCGGCTCCTACGAGCAGTACTTC
>TRBJ2-5|14|-|TRBV5-1|TRBD1
CASSLGQGIETQYF
TGCGCCAGCAGCTTGGGACAGGGGATTGAGACCCAGTACTTC
>TRBJ2-2|18|-|TRBV9|TRBD2
CASSVGPQAGVNTGELFF
TGTGCCAGCAGCGTAGGGCCCCAGGCGGGGGTGAACACCGGGGAGCTGTTTTTT